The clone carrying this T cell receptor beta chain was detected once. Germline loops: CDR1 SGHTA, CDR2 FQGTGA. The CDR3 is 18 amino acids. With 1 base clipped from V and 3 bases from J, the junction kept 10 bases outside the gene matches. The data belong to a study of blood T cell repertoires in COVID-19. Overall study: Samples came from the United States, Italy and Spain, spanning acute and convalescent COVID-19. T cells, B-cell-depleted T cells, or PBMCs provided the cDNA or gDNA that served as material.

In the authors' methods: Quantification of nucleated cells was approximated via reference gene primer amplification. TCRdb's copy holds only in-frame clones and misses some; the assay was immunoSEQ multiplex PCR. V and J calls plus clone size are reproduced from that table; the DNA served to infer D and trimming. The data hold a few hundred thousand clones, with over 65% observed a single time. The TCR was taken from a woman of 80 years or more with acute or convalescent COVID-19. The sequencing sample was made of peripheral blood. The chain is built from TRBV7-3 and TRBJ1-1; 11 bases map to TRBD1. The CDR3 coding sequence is TGTGCCAGCAGCTTAAAGTCCCGGGACAGGGGGGTGGACACTGAAGCTTTCTTT. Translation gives CASSLKSRDRGVDTEAFF.